This T cell receptor (beta chain) was retrieved from a study of OX40 agonist ivuxolimab in advanced cancers. As for this clone: Its antigen remains unknown.

Study-wide findings and caveats: Fewer expanded clones were found on average in CD4+ than in CD8+ T cells. The specificity for antigen of the expanded peripheral T cells was not determined.

Sequencing was performed with immunoSEQ multiplex PCR; in TCRdb, only in-frame clones are kept and a portion is missing. The data contain 14,000 or so clones, under 85% of them singletons. This receptor was obtained from an adult with an advanced solid tumor such as melanoma, head and neck, liver or kidney cancer. The sequenced sample was CD4+ or CD8+ T cells sorted from blood, obtained in a trial of the OX40 agonist ivuxolimab.

The CDR3 coding sequence is TGCGCCAGCAGCCAAGATTGGGGAGGGGGAACAGGAGCCTACGAGCAGTACTTC. It yields the protein CASSQDWGGGTGAYEQYF. The chain joins TRBV4-1 to TRBJ2-7; the D gene is possibly TRBD2 (7 bases). Germline CDR1 is MGHRA and CDR2 is YSYEKL. Trimming shortened V by 0 bases and J by 2 bases, and 20 bases separated the two germline ends. The CDR3 contains 18 residues.